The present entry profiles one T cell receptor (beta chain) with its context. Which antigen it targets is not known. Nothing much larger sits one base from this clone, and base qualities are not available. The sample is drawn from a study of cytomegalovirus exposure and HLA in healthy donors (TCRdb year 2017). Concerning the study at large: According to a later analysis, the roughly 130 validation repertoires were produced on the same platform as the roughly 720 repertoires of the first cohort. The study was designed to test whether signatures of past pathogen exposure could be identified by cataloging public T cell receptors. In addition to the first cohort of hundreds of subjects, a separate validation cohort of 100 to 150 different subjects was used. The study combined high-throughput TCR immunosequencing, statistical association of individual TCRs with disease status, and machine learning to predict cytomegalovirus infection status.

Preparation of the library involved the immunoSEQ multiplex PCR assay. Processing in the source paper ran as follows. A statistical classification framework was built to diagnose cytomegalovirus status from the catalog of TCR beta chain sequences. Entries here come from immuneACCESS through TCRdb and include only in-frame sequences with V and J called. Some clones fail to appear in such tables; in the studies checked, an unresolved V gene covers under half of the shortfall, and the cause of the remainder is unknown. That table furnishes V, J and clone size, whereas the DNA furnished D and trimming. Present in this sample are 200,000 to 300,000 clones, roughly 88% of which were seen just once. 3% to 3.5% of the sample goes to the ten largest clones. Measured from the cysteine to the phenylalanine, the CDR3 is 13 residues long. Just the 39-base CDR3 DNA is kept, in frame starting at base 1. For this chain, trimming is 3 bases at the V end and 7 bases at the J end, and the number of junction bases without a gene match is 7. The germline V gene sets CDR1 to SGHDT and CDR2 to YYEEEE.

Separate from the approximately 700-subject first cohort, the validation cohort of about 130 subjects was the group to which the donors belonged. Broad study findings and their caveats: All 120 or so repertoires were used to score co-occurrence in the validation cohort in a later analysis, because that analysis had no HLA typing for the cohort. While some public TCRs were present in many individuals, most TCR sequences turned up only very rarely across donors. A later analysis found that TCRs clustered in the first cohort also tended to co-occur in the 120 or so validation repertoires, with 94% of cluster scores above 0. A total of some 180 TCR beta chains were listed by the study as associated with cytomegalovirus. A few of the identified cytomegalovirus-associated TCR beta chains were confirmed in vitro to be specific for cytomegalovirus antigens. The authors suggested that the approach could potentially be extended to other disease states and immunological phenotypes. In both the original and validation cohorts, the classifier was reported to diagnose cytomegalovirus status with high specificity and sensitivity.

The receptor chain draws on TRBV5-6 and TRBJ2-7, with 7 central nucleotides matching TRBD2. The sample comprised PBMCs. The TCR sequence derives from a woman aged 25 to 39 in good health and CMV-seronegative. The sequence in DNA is TGTGCCAGCAGCTCGAGCGGGGTCGGAGAGCAGTACTTC. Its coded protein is CASSSSGVGEQYF.